The sequence of this TCR beta chain was determined in a study of shared clonotypes between healthy human individuals. Using immunoSEQ multiplex PCR, the repertoire was profiled, and TCRdb retains in-frame clones only, with some absent. The profile shows hundreds of thousands of clones, about 96% of them singletons. Naive CD8 populations comprised CD45RO-negative cells positively selected for CCR7, excluding terminally differentiated effector memory CD45RA+ cells. Deletions cut 3 bases from V and 2 bases from J, with 21 bases between. This CDR3 is 18 amino acids long. The germline V gene encodes CDR1 MNHEY and CDR2 SMNVEV (reference sequence).

Sequencing was performed on naive CD8+ T cells sorted from blood. This sequence joins TRBV27 and TRBJ2-3, with unresolved D. The clonotype comes from a woman in her 30s in good health. In DNA form, the CDR3 reads TGTGCCAGCAGTTTTCCACCGGGCCGGCTCGACATCACAGATACGCAGTATTTT. Amino acids: CASSFPPGRLDITDTQYF.